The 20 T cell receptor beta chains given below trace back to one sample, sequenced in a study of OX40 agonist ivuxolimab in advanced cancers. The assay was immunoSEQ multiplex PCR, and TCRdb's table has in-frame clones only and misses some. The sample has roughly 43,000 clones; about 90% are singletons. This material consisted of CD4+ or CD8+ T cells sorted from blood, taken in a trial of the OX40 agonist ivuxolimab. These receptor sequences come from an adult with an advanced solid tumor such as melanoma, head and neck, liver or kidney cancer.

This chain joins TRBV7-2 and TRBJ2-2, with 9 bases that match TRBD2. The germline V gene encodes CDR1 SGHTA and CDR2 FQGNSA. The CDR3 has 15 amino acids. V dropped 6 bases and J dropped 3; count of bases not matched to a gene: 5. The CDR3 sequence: CASSPGLADTGELFF. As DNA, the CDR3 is TGTGCCAGCAGTCCGGGACTAGCTGACACCGGGGAGCTGTTTTTT.

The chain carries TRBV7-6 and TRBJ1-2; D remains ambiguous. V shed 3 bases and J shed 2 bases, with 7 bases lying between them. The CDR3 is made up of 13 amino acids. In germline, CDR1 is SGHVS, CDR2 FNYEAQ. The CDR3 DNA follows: TGTGCCAGCAGCTTTACGGGGAACTATGGCTACACCTTC. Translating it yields CASSFTGNYGYTF.

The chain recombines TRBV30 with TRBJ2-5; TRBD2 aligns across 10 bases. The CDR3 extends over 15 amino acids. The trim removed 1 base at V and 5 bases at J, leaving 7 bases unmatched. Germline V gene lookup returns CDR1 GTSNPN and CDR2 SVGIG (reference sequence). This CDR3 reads CAWSGTAGGGETQYF. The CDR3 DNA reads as TGTGCCTGGAGTGGCACAGCGGGAGGGGGGGAGACCCAGTACTTC.

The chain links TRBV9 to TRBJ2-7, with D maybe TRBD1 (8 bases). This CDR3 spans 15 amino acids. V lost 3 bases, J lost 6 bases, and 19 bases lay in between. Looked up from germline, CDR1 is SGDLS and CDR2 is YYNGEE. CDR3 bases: TGTGCCAGCAGCGCCGACAACAGGGGGGGTCTCGAGCAGTACTTC. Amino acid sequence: CASSADNRGGLEQYF.

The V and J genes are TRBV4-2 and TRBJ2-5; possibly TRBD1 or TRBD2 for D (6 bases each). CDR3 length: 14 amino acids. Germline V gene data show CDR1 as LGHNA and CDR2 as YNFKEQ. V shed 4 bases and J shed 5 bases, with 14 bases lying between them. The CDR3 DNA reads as TGTGCCAGCAGCCCCCCGGGGGCGTCTGAGACCCAGTACTTC. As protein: CASSPPGASETQYF.

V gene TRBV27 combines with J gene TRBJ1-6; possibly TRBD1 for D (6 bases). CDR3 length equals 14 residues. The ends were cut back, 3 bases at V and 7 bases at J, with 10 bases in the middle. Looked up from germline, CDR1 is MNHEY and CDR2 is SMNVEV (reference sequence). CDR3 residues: CASSFTGLNSPLHF. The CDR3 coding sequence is TGTGCCAGCAGTTTCACAGGGTTGAATTCACCCCTCCACTTT.

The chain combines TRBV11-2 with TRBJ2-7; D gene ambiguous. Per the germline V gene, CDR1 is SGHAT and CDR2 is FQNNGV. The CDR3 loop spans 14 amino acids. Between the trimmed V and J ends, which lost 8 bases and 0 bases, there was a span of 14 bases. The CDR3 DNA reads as TGTGCCAGCGCTATGGCCTTCGACTCCTACGAGCAGTACTTC. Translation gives CASAMAFDSYEQYF.

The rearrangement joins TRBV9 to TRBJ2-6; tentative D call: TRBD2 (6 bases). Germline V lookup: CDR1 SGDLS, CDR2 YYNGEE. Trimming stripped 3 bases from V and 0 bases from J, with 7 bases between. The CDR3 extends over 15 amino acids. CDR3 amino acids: CASSGTISGANVLTF. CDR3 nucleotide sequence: TGTGCCAGCAGCGGGACTATCTCTGGGGCCAACGTCCTGACTTTC.

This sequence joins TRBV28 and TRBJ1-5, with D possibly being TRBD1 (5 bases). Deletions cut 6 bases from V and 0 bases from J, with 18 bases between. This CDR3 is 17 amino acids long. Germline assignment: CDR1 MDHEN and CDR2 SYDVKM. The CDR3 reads CASSRGTLAFSNQPQHF. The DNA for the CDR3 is TGTGCCAGCAGCCGAGGGACTCTCGCATTTAGCAATCAGCCCCAGCATTTT.

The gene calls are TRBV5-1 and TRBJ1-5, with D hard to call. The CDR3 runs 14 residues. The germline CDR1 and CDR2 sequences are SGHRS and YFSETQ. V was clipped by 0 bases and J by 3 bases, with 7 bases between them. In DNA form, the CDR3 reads TGCGCCAGCAGCTTGGACGGCCTCAATCAGCCCCAGCATTTT. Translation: CASSLDGLNQPQHF.

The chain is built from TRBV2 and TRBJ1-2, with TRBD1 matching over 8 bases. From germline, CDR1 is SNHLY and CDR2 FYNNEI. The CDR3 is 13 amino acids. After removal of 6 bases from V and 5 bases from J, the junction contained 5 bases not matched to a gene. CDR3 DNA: TGTGCCAGCAGACCGGGACAGGAGTATGGCTACACCTTC. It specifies CASRPGQEYGYTF.

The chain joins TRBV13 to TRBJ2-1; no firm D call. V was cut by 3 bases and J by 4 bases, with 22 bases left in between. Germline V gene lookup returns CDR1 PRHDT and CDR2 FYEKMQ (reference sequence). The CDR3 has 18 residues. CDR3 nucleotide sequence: TGTGCCAGCAGCTTGAGGACCCCGGGCCCGAGATTTTACAATGAGCAGTTCTTC. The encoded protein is CASSLRTPGPRFYNEQFF.

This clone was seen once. The CDR3 nucleotides read TGTGCCAGCAGTTTATCGATGGGGCCCAATCAGCCCCAGCATTTT. Translated, it gives CASSLSMGPNQPQHF. This chain joins TRBV27 and TRBJ1-5; a weak D match, TRBD1 (5 bases). CDR1 MNHEY and CDR2 SMNVEV come from the germline V gene (reference sequence). The CDR3 extends over 15 amino acids. Trimming pared 0 bases from V and 3 bases from J, leaving 9 bases between.

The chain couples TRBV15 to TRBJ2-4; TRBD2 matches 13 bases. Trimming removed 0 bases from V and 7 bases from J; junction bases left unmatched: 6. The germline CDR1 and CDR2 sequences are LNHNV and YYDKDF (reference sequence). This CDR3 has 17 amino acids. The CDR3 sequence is CATSRDGTSGTENIQYF. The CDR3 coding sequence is TGTGCCACCAGCAGAGACGGGACTAGCGGGACAGAGAACATTCAGTACTTC.

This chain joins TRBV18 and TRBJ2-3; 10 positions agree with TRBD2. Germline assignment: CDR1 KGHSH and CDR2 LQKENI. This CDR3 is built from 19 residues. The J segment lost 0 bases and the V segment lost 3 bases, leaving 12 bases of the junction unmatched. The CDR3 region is CASSPFLAGAKPSTDTQYF. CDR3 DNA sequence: TGTGCCAGCTCACCGTTCCTAGCGGGAGCTAAGCCCAGCACAGATACGCAGTATTTT.

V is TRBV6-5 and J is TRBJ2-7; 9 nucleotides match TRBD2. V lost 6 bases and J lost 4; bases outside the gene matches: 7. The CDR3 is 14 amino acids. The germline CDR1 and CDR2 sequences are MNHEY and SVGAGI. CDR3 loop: CASRGAGGRYEQYF. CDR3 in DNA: TGTGCCAGCAGAGGAGCGGGGGGCCGGTACGAGCAGTACTTC.

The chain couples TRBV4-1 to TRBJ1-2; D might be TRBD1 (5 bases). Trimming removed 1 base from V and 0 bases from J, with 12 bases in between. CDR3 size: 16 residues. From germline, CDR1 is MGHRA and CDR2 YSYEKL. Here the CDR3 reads CASSQVLGDSNYGYTF. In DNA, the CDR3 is TGCGCCAGCAGCCAAGTCTTGGGGGATTCTAACTATGGCTACACCTTC.

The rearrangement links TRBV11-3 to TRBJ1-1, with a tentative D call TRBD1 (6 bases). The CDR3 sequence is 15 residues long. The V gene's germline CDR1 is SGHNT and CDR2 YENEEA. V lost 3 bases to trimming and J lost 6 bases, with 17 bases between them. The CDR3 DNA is TGTGCCAGCAGCTTCGGGCAACGGGGGCTCCCTGAAGCTTTCTTT. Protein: CASSFGQRGLPEAFF.

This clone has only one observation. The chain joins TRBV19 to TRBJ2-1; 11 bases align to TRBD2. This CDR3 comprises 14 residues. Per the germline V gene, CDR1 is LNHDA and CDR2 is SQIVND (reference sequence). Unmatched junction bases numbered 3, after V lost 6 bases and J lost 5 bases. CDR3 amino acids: CASRVAGGHNEQFF. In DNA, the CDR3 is TGTGCCAGTAGGGTAGCGGGGGGGCACAATGAGCAGTTCTTC.

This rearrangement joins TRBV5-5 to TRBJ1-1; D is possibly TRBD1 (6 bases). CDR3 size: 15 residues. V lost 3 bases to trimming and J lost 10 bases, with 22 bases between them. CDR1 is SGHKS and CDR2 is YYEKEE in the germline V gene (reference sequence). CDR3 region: CASSSLPRDTKGAFF. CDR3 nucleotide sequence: TGTGCCAGCAGCTCCCTCCCCCGGGACACTAAGGGAGCTTTCTTT.